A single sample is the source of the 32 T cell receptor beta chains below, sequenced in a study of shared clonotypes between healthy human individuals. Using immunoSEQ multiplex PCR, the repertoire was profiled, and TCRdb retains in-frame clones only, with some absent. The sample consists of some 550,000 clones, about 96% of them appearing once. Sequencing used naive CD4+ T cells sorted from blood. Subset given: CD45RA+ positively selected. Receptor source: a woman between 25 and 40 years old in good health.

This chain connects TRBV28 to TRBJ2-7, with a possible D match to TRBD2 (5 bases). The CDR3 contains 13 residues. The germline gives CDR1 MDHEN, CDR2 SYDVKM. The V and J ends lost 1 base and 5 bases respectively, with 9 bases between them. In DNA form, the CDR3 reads TGTGCCAGCAGTTTATCGGGGTTGGACGAGCAGTACTTC. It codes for CASSLSGLDEQYF.

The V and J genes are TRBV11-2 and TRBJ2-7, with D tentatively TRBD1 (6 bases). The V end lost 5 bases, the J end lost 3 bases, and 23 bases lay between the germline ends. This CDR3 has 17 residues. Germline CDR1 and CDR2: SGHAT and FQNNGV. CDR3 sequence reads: CASSRLTGTKENYEQYF. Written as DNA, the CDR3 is TGTGCCAGCAGCAGGCTCACCGGGACAAAGGAAAACTACGAGCAGTACTTC.

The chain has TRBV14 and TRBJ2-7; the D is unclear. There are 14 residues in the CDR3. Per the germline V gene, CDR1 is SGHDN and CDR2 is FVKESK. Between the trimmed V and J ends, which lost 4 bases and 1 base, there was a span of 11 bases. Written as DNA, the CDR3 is TGTGCCAGCAGCCTCCGGACCTTTTCCTACGAGCAGTACTTC. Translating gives CASSLRTFSYEQYF.

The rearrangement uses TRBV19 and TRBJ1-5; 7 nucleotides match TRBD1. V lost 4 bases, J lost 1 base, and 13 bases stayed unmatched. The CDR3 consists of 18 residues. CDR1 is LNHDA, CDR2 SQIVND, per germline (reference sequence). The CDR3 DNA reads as TGTGCCAGTAGTACCTCGCTAGGGATGGGACAGAGCAATCAGCCCCAGCATTTT. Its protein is CASSTSLGMGQSNQPQHF.

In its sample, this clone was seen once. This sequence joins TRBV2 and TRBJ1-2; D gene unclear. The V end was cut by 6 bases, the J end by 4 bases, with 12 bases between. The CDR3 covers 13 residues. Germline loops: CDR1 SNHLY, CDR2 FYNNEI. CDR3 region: CASRAQSTYGYTF. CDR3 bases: TGTGCCAGCAGGGCACAGTCGACCTATGGCTACACCTTC.

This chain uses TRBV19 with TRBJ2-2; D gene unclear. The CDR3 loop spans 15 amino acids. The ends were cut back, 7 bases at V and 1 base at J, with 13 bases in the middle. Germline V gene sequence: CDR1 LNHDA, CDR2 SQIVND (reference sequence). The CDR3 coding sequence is TGTGCCAGTACCCCTGGACCGATGAACACCGGGGAGCTGTTTTTT. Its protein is CASTPGPMNTGELFF. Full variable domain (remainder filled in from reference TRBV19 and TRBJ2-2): DGGITQSPKYLFRKEGQNVTLSCEQNLNHDAMYWYRQDPGQGLRLIYYSQIVNDFQKGDIAEGYSVSREKKESFPLTVTSAQKNPTAFYLCASTPGPMNTGELFFGEGSRLTVL.

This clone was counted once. The CDR3 protein is CATSESGGTYNEQFF. CDR3 bases: TGTGCCACCAGCGAAAGCGGGGGTACCTACAATGAGCAGTTCTTC. The chain joins TRBV15 to TRBJ2-1; 8 nucleotides agree with TRBD2. Germline loops: CDR1 LNHNV, CDR2 YYDKDF (reference sequence). The V and J ends lost 5 bases and 2 bases, in that order; junction bases with no gene match: 5. This CDR3 comprises 15 residues.

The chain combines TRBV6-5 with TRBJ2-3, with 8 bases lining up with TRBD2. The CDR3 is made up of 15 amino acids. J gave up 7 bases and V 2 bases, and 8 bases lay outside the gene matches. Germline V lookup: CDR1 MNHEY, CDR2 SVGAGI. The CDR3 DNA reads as TGTGCCAGCAGTTACGGATCGGGAGGGCCGAATACGCAGTATTTT. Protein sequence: CASSYGSGGPNTQYF.

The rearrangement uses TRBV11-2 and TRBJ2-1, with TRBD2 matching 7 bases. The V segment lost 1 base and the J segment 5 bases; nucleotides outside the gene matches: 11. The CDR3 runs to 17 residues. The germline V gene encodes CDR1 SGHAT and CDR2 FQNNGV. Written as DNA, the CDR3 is TGTGCCAGCAGCTTAGGAGAGGAAGCGGGACCCCACAATGAGCAGTTCTTC. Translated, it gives CASSLGEEAGPHNEQFF.

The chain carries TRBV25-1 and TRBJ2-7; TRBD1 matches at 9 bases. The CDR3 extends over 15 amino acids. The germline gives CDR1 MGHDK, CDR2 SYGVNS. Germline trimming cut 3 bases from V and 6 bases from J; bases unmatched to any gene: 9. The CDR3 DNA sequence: TGTGCCAGCAGTGATCGTACAGGGGGCGAAGTCGAGCAGTACTTC. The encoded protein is CASSDRTGGEVEQYF.

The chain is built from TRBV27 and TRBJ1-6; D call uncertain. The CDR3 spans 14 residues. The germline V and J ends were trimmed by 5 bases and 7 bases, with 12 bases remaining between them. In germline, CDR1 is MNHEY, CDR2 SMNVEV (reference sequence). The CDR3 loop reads CASSPLGRNSPLHF. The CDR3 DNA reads TGTGCCAGCAGTCCTCTAGGACGGAATTCACCCCTCCACTTT.

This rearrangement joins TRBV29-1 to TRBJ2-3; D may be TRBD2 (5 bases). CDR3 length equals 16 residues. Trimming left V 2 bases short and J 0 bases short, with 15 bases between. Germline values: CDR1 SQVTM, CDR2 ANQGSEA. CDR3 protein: CSVELRRKISTDTQYF. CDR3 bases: TGCAGCGTTGAATTACGGAGGAAGATAAGCACAGATACGCAGTATTTT.

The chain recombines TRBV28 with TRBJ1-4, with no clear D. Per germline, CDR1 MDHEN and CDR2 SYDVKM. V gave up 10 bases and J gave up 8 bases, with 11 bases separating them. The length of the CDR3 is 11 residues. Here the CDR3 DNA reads TGTGCCACCAGGAGAGGGGAAAAACTGTTTTTT. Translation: CATRRGEKLFF.

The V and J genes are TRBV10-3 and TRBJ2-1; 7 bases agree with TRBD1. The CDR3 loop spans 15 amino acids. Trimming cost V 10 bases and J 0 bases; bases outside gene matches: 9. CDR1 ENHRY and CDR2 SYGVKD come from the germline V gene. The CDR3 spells CATYEPGGSYNEQFF. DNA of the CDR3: TGTGCCACCTATGAACCAGGGGGCTCCTACAATGAGCAGTTCTTC.

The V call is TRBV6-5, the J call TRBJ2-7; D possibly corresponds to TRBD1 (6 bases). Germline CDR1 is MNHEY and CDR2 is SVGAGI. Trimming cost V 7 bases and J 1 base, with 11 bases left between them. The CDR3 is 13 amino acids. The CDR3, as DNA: TGTGCCAGCACCGCAACAGGGTCCTACGAGCAGTACTTC. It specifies CASTATGSYEQYF.

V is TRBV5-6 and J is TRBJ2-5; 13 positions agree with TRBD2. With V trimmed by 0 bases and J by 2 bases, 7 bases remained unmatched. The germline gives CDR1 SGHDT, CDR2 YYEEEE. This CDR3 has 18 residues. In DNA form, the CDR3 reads TGTGCCAGCAGCTTGGAGGGAGAACTAGCGGGAGGGCAAGAGACCCAGTACTTC. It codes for CASSLEGELAGGQETQYF.

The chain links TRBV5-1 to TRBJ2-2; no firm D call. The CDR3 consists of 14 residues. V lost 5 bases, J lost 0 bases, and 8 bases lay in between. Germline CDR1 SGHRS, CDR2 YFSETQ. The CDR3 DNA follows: TGCGCCAGCAGGCGGACCCCGAACACCGGGGAGCTGTTTTTT. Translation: CASRRTPNTGELFF.

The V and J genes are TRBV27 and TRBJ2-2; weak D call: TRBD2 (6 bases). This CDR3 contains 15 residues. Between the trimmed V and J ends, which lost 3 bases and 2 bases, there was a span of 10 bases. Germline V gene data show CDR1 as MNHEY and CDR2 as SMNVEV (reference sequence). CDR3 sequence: CASSFQRVNTGELFF. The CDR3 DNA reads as TGTGCCAGCAGTTTCCAGCGGGTAAACACCGGGGAGCTGTTTTTT.

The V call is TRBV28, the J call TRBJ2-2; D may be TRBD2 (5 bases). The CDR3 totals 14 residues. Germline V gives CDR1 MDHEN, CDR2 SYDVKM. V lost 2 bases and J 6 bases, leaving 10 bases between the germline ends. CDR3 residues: CASSLGRRSGELFF. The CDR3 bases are TGTGCCAGCAGTTTAGGGCGGAGGTCCGGGGAGCTGTTTTTT.

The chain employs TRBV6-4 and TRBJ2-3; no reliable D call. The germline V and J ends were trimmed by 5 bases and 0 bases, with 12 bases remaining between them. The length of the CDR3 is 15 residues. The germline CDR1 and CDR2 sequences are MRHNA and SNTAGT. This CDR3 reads CASSPSGGSTDTQYF. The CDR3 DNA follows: TGTGCCAGCAGTCCCTCAGGCGGCAGCACAGATACGCAGTATTTT.

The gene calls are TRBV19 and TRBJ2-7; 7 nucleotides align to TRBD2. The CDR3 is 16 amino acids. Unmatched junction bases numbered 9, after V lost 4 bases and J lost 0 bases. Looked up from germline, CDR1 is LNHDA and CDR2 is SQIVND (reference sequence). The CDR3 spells CASSNEVRTSSYEQYF. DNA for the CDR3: TGTGCCAGTAGTAATGAAGTCCGGACTAGCTCCTACGAGCAGTACTTC.

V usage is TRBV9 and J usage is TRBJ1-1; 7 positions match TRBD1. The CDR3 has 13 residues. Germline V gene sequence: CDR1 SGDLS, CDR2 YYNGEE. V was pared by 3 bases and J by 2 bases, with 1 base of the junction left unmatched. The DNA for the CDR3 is TGTGCCAGCAGCGACAGGGGAAACACTGAAGCTTTCTTT. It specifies CASSDRGNTEAFF.

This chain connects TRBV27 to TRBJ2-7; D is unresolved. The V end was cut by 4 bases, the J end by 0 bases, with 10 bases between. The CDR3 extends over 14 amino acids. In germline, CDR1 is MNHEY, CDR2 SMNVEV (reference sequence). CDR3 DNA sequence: TGTGCCAGCAGTTCCCCCCCCGGCTCCTACGAGCAGTACTTC. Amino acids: CASSSPPGSYEQYF.

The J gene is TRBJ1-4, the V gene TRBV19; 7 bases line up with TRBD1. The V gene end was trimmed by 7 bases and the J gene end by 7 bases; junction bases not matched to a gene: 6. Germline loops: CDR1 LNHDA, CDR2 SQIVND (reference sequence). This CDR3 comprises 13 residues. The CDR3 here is CASTNRDSEKLFF. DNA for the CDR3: TGTGCCAGTACGAACCGGGACAGTGAAAAACTGTTTTTT.

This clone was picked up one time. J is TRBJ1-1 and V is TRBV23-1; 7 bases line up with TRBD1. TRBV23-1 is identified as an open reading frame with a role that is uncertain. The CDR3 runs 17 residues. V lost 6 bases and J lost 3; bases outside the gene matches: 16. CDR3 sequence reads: CASRPRARGKGYTEAFF. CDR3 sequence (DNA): TGCGCCAGCAGACCTAGGGCCAGGGGGAAGGGTTACACTGAAGCTTTCTTT.

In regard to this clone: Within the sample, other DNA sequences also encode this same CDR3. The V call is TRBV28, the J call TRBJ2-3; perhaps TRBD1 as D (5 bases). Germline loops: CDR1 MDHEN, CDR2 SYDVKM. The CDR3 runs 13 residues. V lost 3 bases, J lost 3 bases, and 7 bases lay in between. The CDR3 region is CASSLDTTDTQYF. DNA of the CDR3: TGTGCCAGCAGTTTGGACACAACAGATACGCAGTATTTT.

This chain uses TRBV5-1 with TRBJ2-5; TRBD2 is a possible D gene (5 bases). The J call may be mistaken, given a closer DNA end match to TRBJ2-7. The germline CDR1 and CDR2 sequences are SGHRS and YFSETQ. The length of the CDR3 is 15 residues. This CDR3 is CASSRLSDSSYEQYF. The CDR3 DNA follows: TGCGCCAGCAGCCGATTGTCGGACTCCTCCTACGAGCAGTACTTC.

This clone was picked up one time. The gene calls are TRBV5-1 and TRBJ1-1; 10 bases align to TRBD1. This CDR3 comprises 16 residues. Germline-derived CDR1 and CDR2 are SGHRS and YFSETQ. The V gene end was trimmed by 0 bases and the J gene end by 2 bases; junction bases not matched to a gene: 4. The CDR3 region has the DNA TGCGCCAGCAGCTTGGGACAGGGGGCTCTAAACACTGAAGCTTTCTTT. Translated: CASSLGQGALNTEAFF.

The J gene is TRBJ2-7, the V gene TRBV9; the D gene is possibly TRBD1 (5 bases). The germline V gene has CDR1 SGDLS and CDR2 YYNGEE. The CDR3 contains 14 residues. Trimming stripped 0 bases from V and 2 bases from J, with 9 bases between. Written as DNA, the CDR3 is TGTGCCAGCAGCGTAGGGCAGGGTGCCTACGAGCAGTACTTC. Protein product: CASSVGQGAYEQYF.

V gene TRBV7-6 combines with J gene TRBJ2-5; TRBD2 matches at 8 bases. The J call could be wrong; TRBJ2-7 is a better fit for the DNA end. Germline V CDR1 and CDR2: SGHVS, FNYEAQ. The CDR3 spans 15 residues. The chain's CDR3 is CASSPLTGGDYEQYF. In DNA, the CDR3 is TGTGCCAGCAGCCCCTTAACGGGAGGGGATTACGAGCAGTACTTC.

CDR3 loop: CASSLRVEQFF. In DNA, the CDR3 is TGTGCCAGCAGTCTGCGGGTTGAGCAGTTCTTC. The J gene is TRBJ2-1, the V gene TRBV25-1; D may be TRBD2 (5 bases). Trimming shortened V by 5 bases and J by 9 bases, and 8 bases separated the two germline ends. Looked up from germline, CDR1 is MGHDK and CDR2 is SYGVNS. There are 11 residues in the CDR3.

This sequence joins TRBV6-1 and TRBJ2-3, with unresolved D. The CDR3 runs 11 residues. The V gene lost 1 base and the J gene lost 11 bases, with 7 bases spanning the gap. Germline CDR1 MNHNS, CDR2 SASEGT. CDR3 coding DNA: TGTGCCAGCAGTGAAGGGGCGGAGCAGTATTTT. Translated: CASSEGAEQYF.